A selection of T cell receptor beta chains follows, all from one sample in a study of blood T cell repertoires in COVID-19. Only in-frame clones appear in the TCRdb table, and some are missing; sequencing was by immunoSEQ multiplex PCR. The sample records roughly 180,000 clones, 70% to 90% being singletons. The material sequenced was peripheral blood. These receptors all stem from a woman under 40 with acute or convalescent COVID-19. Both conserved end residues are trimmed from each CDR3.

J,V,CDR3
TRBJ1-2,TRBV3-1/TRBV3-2,ASSPSKVTTYGYT
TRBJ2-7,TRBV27,ASSPGGVLGEQY
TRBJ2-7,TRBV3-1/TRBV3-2,ASSQEPRDSYYEQY
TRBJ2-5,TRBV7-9,ASSWGVQETQY
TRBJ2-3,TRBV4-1,ASSQSNPGTDTQY
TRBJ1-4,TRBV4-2,ASSQEATRKLF
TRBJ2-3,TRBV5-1,ASSLATSGVGY
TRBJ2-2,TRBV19,ASNPGHSTGELF
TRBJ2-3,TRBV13,ASSLGGRAFTDTQY
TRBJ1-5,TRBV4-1,ASSRGGSNQPQH
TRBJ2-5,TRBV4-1,ASSQNRPELQETQY
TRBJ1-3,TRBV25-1,ASSEWGTGSGNTIY